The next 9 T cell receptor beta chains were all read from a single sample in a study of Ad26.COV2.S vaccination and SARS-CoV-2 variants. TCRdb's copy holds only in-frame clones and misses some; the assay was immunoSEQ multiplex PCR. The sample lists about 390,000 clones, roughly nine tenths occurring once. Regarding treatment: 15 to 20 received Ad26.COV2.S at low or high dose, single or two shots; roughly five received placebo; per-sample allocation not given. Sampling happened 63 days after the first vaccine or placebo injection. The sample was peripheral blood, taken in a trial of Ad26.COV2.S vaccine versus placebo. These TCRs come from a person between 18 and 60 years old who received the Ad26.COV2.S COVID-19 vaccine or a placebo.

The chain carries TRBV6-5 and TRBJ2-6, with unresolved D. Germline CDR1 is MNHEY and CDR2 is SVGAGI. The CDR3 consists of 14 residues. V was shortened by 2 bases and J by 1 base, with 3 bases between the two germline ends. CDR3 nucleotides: TGTGCCAGCAGTTACGGGTCTGGGGCCAACGTCCTGACTTTC. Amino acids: CASSYGSGANVLTF.

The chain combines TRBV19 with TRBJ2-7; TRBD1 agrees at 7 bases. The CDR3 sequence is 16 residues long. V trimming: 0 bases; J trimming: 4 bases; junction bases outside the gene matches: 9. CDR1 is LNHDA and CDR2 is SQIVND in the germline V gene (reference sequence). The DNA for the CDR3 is TGTGCCAGTAGTATAGATGGGACAGCCTCAGGATACGAGCAGTACTTC. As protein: CASSIDGTASGYEQYF.

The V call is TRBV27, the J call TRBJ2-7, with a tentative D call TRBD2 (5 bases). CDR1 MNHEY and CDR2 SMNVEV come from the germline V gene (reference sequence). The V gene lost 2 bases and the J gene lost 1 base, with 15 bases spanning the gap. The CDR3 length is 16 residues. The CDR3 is CASSLRGPPWSYEQYF. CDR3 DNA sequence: TGTGCCAGCAGTTTACGAGGGCCTCCCTGGTCCTACGAGCAGTACTTC.

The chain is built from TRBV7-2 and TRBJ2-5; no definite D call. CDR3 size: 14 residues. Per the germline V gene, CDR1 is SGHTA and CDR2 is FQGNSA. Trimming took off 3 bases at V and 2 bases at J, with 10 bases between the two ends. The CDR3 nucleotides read TGTGCCAGCAGCTTTGCACAACGGCAAGAGACCCAGTACTTC. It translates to CASSFAQRQETQYF.

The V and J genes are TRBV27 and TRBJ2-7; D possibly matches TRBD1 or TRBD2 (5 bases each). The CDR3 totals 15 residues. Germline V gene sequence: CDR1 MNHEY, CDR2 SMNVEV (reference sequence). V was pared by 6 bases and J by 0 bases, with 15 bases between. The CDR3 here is CASRPNRDPSYEQYF. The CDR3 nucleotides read TGTGCCAGCAGACCTAACCGGGACCCCTCCTACGAGCAGTACTTC.

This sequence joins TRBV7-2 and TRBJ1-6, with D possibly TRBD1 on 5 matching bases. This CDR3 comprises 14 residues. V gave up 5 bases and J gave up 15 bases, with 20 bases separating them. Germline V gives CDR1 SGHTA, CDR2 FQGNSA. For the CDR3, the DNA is TGTGCCAGCAGCGCTACAGGCCCCGGCGATCTCCTCCACTTT. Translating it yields CASSATGPGDLLHF.

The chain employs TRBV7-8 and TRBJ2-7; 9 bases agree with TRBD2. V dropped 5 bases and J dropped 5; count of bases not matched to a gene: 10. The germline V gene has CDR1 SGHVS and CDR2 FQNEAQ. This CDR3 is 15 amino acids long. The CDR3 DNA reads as TGTGCCAGCAGCCTGACGATAGCGGGGGTCCACGAGCAGTACTTC. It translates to CASSLTIAGVHEQYF.

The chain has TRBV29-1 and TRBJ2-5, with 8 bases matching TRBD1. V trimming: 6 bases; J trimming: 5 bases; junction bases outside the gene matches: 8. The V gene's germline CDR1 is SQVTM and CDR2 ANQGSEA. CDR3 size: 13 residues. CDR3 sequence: CSVATGVGETQYF. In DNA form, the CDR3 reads TGCAGCGTAGCGACAGGGGTTGGGGAGACCCAGTACTTC.

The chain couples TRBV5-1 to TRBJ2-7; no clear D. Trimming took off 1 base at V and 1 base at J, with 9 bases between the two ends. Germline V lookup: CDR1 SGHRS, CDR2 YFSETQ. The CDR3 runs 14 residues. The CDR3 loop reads CASSLMSASYEQYF. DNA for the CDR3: TGCGCCAGCAGCTTGATGTCGGCATCCTACGAGCAGTACTTC.